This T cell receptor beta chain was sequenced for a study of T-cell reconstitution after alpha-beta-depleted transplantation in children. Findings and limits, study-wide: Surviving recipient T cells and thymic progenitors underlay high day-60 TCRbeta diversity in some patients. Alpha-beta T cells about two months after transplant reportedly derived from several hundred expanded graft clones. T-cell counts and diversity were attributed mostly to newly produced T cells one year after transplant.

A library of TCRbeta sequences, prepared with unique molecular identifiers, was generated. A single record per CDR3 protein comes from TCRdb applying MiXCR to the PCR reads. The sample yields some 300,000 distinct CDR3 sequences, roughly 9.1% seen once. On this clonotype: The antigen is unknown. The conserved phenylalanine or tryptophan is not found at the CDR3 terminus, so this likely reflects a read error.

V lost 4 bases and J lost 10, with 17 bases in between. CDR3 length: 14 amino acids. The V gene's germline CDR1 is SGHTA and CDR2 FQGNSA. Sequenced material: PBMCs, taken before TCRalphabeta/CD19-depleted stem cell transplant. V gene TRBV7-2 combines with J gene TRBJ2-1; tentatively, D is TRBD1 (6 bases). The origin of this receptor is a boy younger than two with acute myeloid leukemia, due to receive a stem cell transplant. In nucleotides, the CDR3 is TGTGCCAGCAGCTATCAGAACAGGGTCAGCGAGCAGTTCTTA. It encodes CASSYQNRVSEQFL.